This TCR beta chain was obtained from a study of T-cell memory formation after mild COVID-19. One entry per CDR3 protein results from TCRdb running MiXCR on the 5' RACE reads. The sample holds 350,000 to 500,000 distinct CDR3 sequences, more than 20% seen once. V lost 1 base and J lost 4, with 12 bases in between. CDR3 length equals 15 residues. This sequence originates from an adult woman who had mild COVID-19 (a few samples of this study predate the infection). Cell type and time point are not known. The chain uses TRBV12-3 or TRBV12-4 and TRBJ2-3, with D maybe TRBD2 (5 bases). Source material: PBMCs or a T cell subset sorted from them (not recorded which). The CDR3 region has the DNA TGTGCCAGCAGTTTAGACTCTAGCTCCCCAGATACGCAGTATTTT. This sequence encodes CASSLDSSSPDTQYF.